The rows below give T cell receptor beta chains drawn from one sample of a study of blood T cell repertoires in COVID-19. Assay: immunoSEQ multiplex PCR; the TCRdb copy retains only in-frame clones and omits some. The sample lists about 120,000 clones, 75% to 90% occurring once. Source material: peripheral blood. These receptor sequences come from a human donor with acute or convalescent COVID-19. The donor label of this sample is uncertain. CDR3s include the opening cysteine and the closing phenylalanine or tryptophan. The order of the fields is V gene, D gene, J gene, CDR3 protein, CDR3 DNA. The D gene is left open where the match is weak.

V: TRBV9; D: .; J: TRBJ1-5; CDR3: CASSVTDSNQPQHF; DNA: TGTGCCAGCAGCGTGACAGATAGCAATCAGCCCCAGCATTTT
V: TRBV6-2/TRBV6-3; D: TRBD1; J: TRBJ1-2; CDR3: CASSKRQGVNYGYTF; DNA: TGTGCCAGCAGTAAACGACAGGGGGTGAACTATGGCTACACCTTC
V: TRBV30; D: TRBD1; J: TRBJ1-5; CDR3: CAWSEKGALRPQHF; DNA: TGTGCCTGGAGTGAAAAGGGGGCTCTACGGCCCCAGCATTTT
V: TRBV3-1/TRBV3-2; D: .; J: TRBJ2-1; CDR3: CASSQASTRHEQFF; DNA: TGTGCCAGCAGCCAAGCGTCGACTAGACATGAGCAGTTCTTC
V: TRBV9; D: TRBD1; J: TRBJ1-6; CDR3: CASSQTGDSPLHF; DNA: TGTGCCAGCAGCCAAACAGGGGATTCACCCCTCCACTTT
V: TRBV5-1; D: .; J: TRBJ2-7; CDR3: CASSLLPGTYEQYF; DNA: TGCGCCAGCAGCTTACTCCCGGGAACCTACGAGCAGTACTTC
V: TRBV6-5; D: .; J: TRBJ2-1; CDR3: CASSSGDWGGEEQFF; DNA: TGTGCCAGCAGTTCAGGAGACTGGGGCGGGGAGGAGCAGTTCTTC
V: TRBV6-1; D: TRBD1; J: TRBJ2-1; CDR3: CASSDGQEYNEQFF; DNA: TGTGCCAGCAGTGACGGACAGGAGTACAATGAGCAGTTCTTC
V: TRBV9; D: TRBD1; J: TRBJ2-3; CDR3: CASSLTGEGSTDTQYF; DNA: TGTGCCAGCAGCTTGACAGGGGAAGGTAGCACAGATACGCAGTATTTT
V: TRBV20-1; D: .; J: TRBJ1-1; CDR3: CSASEGPEGAFF; DNA: TGCAGTGCTAGTGAAGGGCCGGAGGGAGCTTTCTTT
V: TRBV30; D: .; J: TRBJ1-5; CDR3: CAWSAGSNQPQHF; DNA: TGTGCCTGGAGTGCCGGGAGCAATCAGCCCCAGCATTTT
V: TRBV7-2; D: .; J: TRBJ1-1; CDR3: CASSPEEGIGEAFF; DNA: TGTGCCAGCAGCCCAGAGGAGGGAATCGGTGAAGCTTTCTTT
V: TRBV3-1/TRBV3-2; D: .; J: TRBJ1-1; CDR3: CASTPFQGGQGNTEAFF; DNA: TGTGCCAGCACCCCATTCCAAGGTGGGCAGGGAAACACTGAAGCTTTCTTT
V: TRBV7-2; D: TRBD2; J: TRBJ2-5; CDR3: CASSLDPAGLSETQYF; DNA: TGTGCCAGCAGCTTAGATCCAGCGGGGTTGTCAGAGACCCAGTACTTC
V: TRBV19; D: TRBD1; J: TRBJ2-7; CDR3: CASNPTGGFYEQYF; DNA: TGTGCCAGTAACCCGACAGGGGGCTTCTACGAGCAGTACTTC